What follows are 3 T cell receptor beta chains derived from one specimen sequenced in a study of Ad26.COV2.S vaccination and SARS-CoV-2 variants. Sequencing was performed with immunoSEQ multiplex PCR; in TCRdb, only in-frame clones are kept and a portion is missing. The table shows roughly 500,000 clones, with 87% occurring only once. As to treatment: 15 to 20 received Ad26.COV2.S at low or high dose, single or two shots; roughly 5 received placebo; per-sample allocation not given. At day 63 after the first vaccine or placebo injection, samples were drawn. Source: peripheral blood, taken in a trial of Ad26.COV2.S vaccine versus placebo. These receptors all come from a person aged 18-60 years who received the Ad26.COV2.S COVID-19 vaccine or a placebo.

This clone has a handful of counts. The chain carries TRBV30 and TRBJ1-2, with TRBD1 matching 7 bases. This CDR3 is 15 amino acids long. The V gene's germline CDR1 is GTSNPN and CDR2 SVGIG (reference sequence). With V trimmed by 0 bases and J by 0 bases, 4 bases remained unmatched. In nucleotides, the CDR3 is TGTGCCTGGAGTGTCGGACAGGTCTCTAACTATGGCTACACCTTC. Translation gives CAWSVGQVSNYGYTF. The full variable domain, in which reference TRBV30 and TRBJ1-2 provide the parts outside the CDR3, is SQTIHQWPATLVQPVGSPLSLECTVEGTSNPNLYWYRQAAGRGLQLLFYSVGIGQISSEVPQNLSASRPQDRQFILSSKKLLLSDSGFYLCAWSVGQVSNYGYTFGSGTRLTVV.

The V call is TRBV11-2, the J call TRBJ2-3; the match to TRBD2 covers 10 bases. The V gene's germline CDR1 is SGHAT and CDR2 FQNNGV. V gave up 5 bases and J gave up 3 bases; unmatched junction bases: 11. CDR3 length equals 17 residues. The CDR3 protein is CASSRGLAGDGTDTQYF. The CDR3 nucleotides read TGTGCCAGCAGCCGGGGGCTAGCGGGAGATGGGACAGATACGCAGTATTTT.

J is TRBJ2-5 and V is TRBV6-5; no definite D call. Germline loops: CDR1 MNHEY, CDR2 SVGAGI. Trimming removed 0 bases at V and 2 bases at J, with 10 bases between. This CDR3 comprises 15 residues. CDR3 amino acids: CASSYSLGRQETQYF. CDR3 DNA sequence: TGTGCCAGCAGTTACTCTTTGGGCAGGCAAGAGACCCAGTACTTC.